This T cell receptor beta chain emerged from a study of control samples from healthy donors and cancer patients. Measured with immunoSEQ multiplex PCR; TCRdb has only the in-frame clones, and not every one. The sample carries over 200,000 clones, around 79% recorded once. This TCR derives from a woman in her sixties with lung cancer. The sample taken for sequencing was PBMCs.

The CDR3 nucleotides are TGTGCCAGCAGCCAAGCAATCGGGGAGCTGTTTTTT. Protein: CASSQAIGELFF. The rearrangement links TRBV27 to TRBJ2-2; D unresolved. This CDR3 contains 12 residues. The germline CDR1 and CDR2 sequences are MNHEY and SMNVEV (reference sequence). V lost 6 bases and J lost 7, with 9 bases in between.